The 9 T cell receptor beta chains reported below all come from one sample, sequenced in a study of T cell responses to AZD1222 COVID-19 vaccine. Here immunoSEQ multiplex PCR was the method, and the copy in TCRdb shows in-frame clones only, minus some. The data hold roughly 100,000 clones, with nearly 90% observed a single time. Here the sequenced sample was peripheral blood, taken 28 days after the second AZD1222 dose. The receptors stem from an adult who received the AZD1222 COVID-19 vaccine.

The chain combines TRBV5-1 with TRBJ2-7; 7 bases are shared with TRBD2. This CDR3 has 16 amino acids. The V gene end was trimmed by 0 bases and the J gene end by 2 bases; junction bases not matched to a gene: 8. The V gene's germline CDR1 is SGHRS and CDR2 YFSETQ. CDR3 DNA: TGCGCCAGCAGCTTGGATGAGGGAGGGCCTACCTACGAGCAGTACTTC. It is translated as CASSLDEGGPTYEQYF. The variable domain in full, with the rest retrieved from reference TRBV5-1 and TRBJ2-7, is KAGVTQTPRYLIKTRGQQVTLSCSPISGHRSVSWYQQTPGQGLQFLFEYFSETQRNKGNFPGRFSGRQFSNSRSEMNVSTLELGDSALYLCASSLDEGGPTYEQYFGPGTRLTVT.

Here the CDR3 DNA reads TGTGCCAGCAGCTTCGGACTAGCGGGAGCGGGAGGTGAGCAGTTCTTC. Protein product: CASSFGLAGAGGEQFF. V and J are TRBV9 and TRBJ2-1; 13 nucleotides agree with TRBD2. The CDR3 totals 16 residues. V shed 4 bases and J 9 bases; nucleotides not matched to a gene: 10. CDR1 is SGDLS and CDR2 is YYNGEE in the germline V gene.

V gene TRBV7-2 combines with J gene TRBJ2-1; TRBD2 agrees at 10 bases. The CDR3 length is 17 residues. Losses at the gene ends were 6 bases for V and 0 bases for J; bases not matched to a gene: 8. Germline CDR1 reads SGHTA; CDR2 reads FQGNSA. The CDR3 reads CASRFGLAAFSYNEQFF. The CDR3 DNA sequence: TGTGCCAGCAGGTTCGGACTAGCGGCCTTCTCCTACAATGAGCAGTTCTTC.

About this clone itself: The junction departs from germline at one end; a sequencing error may be responsible. Here the CDR3 reads CAWRLQGSNQPQHF. Written as DNA, the CDR3 is TGTGCCTGGAGGCTTCAAGGTAGCAACCAGCCCCAGCATTTT. The rearrangement uses TRBV30 and TRBJ1-5; D is uncertain. Germline assignment: CDR1 GTSNPN and CDR2 SVGIG (reference sequence). The CDR3 covers 14 residues.

The chain links TRBV27 to TRBJ2-7; 15 positions match TRBD2. V gave up 0 bases and J gave up 6 bases; unmatched junction bases: 6. The germline V gene has CDR1 MNHEY and CDR2 SMNVEV (reference sequence). This CDR3 comprises 17 residues. The chain's CDR3 is CASSLSGLAGGVSEQYF. In DNA form, the CDR3 reads TGTGCCAGCAGTTTATCGGGACTAGCGGGAGGTGTGAGCGAGCAGTACTTC.

The chain carries TRBV9 and TRBJ1-6; 8 bases line up with TRBD1. After removal of 4 bases from V and 7 bases from J, the junction contained 4 bases not matched to a gene. The germline V gene encodes CDR1 SGDLS and CDR2 YYNGEE. There are 14 residues in the CDR3. For the CDR3, the DNA is TGTGCCAGCAGCCCGACAGGGGAGAATTCACCCCTCCACTTT. Its translation is CASSPTGENSPLHF. Variable domain in full (rest from reference TRBV9 and TRBJ1-6): DSGVTQTPKHLITATGQRVTLRCSPRSGDLSVYWYQQSLDQGLQFLIQYYNGEERAKGNILERFSAQQFPDLHSELNLSSLELGDSALYFCASSPTGENSPLHFGNGTRLTVT.

The chain carries TRBV28 and TRBJ2-2; 10 bases map to TRBD1. CDR1 and CDR2 from the germline V gene are MDHEN and SYDVKM. There are 18 residues in the CDR3. The V and J ends lost 5 bases and 1 base, in that order; junction bases with no gene match: 10. CDR3 sequence (DNA): TGTGCCAGCAGTACACACCCTGGACAGGGGGAGAACACCGGGGAGCTGTTTTTT. Translated, it gives CASSTHPGQGENTGELFF.

On this clone: Other DNA sequences in this sample translate to the same CDR3. V is TRBV19 and J is TRBJ1-5; 9 bases are a match to TRBD1. The CDR3 spans 15 residues. CDR1 LNHDA and CDR2 SQIVND come from the germline V gene (reference sequence). V was clipped by 6 bases and J by 1 base; unmatched bases: 4. The CDR3 DNA follows: TGTGCCAGTAGAACGACAGGGGGGAGCAATCAGCCCCAGCATTTT. Its protein product is CASRTTGGSNQPQHF.

The V and J genes are TRBV18 and TRBJ1-5, with 9 nucleotides matching TRBD1. CDR1 KGHSH and CDR2 LQKENI come from the germline V gene. The CDR3 consists of 15 residues. The ends lost 2 bases at V and 9 bases at J; junction bases unmatched: 8. CDR3 sequence reads: CASSPGTGSTGPQHF. The CDR3 DNA reads TGTGCCAGCTCACCAGGGACAGGGTCAACCGGGCCCCAGCATTTT.